Sequencing of this T cell receptor (beta chain) was carried out in a study of cytomegalovirus exposure and HLA in healthy donors. CDR3 length equals 12 residues. Trimming at V came to 8 bases and at J to 4 bases, leaving 4 bases not matched to a gene. From germline, CDR1 is SNHLY and CDR2 FYNNEI. PCR primers comprised 60 Vbeta and 13 Jbeta primers. Produced via immunoSEQ multiplex PCR; TCRdb's table is partial and in-frame only. The sample records 95,000 to 120,000 clones, approximately 69% being singletons. Input material: PBMCs. The chain carries TRBV2 and TRBJ1-2, with TRBD1 identical over 7 bases. The receptor was derived from a woman aged 40 to 50 in good health and CMV-seropositive. In nucleotides, the CDR3 is TGTGCCAGCGTCAGGACAGGCTATGGCTACACCTTC. This sequence encodes CASVRTGYGYTF.